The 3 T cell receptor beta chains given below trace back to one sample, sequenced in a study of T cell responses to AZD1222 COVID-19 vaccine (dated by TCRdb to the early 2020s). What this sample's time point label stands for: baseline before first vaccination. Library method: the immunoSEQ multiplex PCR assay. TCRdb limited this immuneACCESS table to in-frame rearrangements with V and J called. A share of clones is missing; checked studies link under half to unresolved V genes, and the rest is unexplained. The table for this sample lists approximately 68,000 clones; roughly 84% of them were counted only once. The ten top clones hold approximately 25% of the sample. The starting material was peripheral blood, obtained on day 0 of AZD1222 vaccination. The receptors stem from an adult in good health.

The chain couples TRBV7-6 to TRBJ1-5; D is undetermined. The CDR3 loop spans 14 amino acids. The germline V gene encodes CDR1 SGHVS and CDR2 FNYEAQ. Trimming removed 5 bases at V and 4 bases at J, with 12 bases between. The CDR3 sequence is CASSDGVGNQPQHF. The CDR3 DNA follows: TGTGCCAGCAGCGATGGGGTGGGAAATCAGCCCCAGCATTTT.

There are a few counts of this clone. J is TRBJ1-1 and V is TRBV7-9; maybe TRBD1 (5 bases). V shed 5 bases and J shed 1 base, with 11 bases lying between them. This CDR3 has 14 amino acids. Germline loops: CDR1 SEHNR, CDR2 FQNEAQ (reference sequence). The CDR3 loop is CASSHDSSNTEAFF. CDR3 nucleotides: TGTGCCAGCAGCCACGACAGCTCGAACACTGAAGCTTTCTTT.

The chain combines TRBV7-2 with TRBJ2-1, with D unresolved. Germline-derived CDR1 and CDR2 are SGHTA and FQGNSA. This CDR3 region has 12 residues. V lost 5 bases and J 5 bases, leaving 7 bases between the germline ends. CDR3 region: CASSPPHNEQFF. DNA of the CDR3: TGTGCCAGCAGCCCGCCCCACAATGAGCAGTTCTTC.